Described below is a single TCR beta chain sequence and its context. The CDR3 has 13 residues. Trimming removed 3 bases from V and 10 bases from J, with 14 bases in between. Per germline, CDR1 SGHTS and CDR2 YDEGEE. How the authors handled the data: Estimated nucleated cell counts came from reference gene primer amplification. The repertoire was sequenced with immunoSEQ multiplex PCR; TCRdb's copy has only in-frame clones and lacks some. For V, J and clone size, that table is used; D and trimming come from the DNA. This table holds about 310,000 clones, approximately 87% found once. The record originates from a study of blood T cell repertoires in COVID-19. About the research overall: The United States, Italy and Spain provided the acute and convalescent COVID-19 samples. Nucleic acid was either cDNA or gDNA, and it came from T cells, B-cell-depleted T cells, or PBMCs.

The sample taken for sequencing was peripheral blood. V usage is TRBV5-8 and J usage is TRBJ1-5; D is unresolved. The clonotype comes from a woman aged 45-60 years who had recovered from COVID-19. The CDR3: CASSSAVNGPQHF. The CDR3 nucleotides are TGTGCCAGCAGCTCCGCGGTTAATGGACCCCAGCATTTT.